The 5 T cell receptor beta chains reported below all come from one sample, sequenced in a study of T cells in localized non-small cell lung cancer. Repertoires were generated with immunoSEQ multiplex PCR, while TCRdb's copy carries only in-frame clones and drops some. The table records 30,000 to 40,000 clones, roughly 88% of them present only once. The specimen comprised peripheral blood, sampled before any cancer treatment. The receptor source for this set is a man between 40 and 70 years old with stage I lung adenocarcinoma.

The chain carries TRBV9 and TRBJ1-1; no clear D. The germline V gene encodes CDR1 SGDLS and CDR2 YYNGEE. This CDR3 has 13 residues. The V and J ends lost 0 bases and 1 base respectively, with 4 bases between them. The CDR3 reads CASSVEQNTEAFF. The CDR3 DNA reads TGTGCCAGCAGCGTAGAACAGAACACTGAAGCTTTCTTT.

The rearrangement joins TRBV7-2 to TRBJ2-2, with 12 nucleotides matching TRBD2. V dropped 4 bases and J dropped 4; count of bases not matched to a gene: 4. This CDR3 region has 16 residues. Germline CDR1 and CDR2: SGHTA and FQGNSA. CDR3 loop: CASSSGLAGITGELFF. In DNA form, the CDR3 reads TGTGCCAGCAGCTCTGGACTAGCGGGGATCACCGGGGAGCTGTTTTTT.

V is TRBV9 and J is TRBJ2-5; a weak D match, TRBD2 (6 bases). Trimming removed 2 bases from V and 1 base from J, with 6 bases in between. This CDR3 is built from 13 residues. Germline V gives CDR1 SGDLS, CDR2 YYNGEE. CDR3 amino acids: CASSVGGQETQYF. The CDR3 DNA follows: TGTGCCAGCAGCGTCGGGGGCCAAGAGACCCAGTACTTC. Variable domain in full (rest from reference TRBV9 and TRBJ2-5): DSGVTQTPKHLITATGQRVTLRCSPRSGDLSVYWYQQSLDQGLQFLIQYYNGEERAKGNILERFSAQQFPDLHSELNLSSLELGDSALYFCASSVGGQETQYFGPGTRLLVL.

The rearrangement links TRBV2 to TRBJ1-1; 10 nucleotides agree with TRBD1. The germline V gene encodes CDR1 SNHLY and CDR2 FYNNEI. The CDR3 has 16 residues. The V segment lost 4 bases and the J segment 5 bases; nucleotides outside the gene matches: 10. CDR3 nucleotide sequence: TGTGCCAGCAGTGGAGAATTGGGGACAGGGGATACTGAAGCTTTCTTT. Translating it yields CASSGELGTGDTEAFF.

The rearrangement joins TRBV9 to TRBJ2-5; D possibly corresponds to TRBD1 (6 bases). Trimming stripped 1 base from V and 5 bases from J, with 18 bases between. The CDR3 covers 16 residues. Germline lookup yields CDR1 SGDLS and CDR2 YYNGEE. The CDR3 nucleotides read TGTGCCAGCAGCGTACAGGGGAAATGGTCCGGGGAGACCCAGTACTTC. Translation gives CASSVQGKWSGETQYF.